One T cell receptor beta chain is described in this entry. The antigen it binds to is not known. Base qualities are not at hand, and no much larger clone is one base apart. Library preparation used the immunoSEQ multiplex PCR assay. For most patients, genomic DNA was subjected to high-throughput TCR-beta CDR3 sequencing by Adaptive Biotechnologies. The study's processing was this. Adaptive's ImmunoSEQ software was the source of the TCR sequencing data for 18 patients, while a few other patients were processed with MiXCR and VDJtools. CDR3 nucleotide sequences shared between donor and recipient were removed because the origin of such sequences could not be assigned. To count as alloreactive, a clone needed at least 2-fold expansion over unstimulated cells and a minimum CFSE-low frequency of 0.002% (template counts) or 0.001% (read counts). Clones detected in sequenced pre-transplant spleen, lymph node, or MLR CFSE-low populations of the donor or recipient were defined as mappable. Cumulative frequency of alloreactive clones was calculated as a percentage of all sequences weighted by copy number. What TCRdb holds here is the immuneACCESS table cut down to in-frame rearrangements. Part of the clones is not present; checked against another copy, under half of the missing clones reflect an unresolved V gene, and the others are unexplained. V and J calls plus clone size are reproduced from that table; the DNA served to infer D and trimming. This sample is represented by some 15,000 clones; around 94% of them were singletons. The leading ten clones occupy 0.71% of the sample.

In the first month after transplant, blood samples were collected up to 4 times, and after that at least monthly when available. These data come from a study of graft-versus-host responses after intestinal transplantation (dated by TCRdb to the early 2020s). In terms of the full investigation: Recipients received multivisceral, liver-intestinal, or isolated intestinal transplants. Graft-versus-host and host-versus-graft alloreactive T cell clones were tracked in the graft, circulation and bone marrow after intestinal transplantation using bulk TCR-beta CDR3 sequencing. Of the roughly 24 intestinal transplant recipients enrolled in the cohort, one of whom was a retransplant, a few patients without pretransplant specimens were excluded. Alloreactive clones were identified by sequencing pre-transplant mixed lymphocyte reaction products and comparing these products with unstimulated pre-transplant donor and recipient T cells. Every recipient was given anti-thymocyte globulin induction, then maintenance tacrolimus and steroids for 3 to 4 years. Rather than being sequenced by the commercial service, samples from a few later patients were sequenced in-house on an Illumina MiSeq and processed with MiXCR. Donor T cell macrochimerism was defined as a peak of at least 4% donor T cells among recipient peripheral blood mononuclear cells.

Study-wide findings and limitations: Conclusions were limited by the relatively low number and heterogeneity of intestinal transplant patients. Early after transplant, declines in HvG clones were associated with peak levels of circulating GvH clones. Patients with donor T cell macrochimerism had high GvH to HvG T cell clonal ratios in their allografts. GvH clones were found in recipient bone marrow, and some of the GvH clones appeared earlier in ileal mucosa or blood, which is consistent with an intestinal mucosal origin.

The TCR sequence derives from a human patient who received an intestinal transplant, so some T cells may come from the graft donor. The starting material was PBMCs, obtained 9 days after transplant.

At the DNA level, the sequence is TGTGCCAGCAGAATCCCCCCGAGCGGGAGTGGGAGTAGCACAGATACGCAGTATTTT. Its translation is CASRIPPSGSGSSTDTQYF. The rearrangement combines TRBV2 with TRBJ2-3; the central 8 bases match TRBD2. V lost 6 bases and J lost 0 bases, and the count of bases not matched to a germline gene is 17. Reading the germline V gene gives CDR1 SNHLY and CDR2 FYNNEI. Its CDR3 holds 19 amino acids, cysteine through phenylalanine. Solely the CDR3 DNA is kept, with 57 bases framed from the first base.